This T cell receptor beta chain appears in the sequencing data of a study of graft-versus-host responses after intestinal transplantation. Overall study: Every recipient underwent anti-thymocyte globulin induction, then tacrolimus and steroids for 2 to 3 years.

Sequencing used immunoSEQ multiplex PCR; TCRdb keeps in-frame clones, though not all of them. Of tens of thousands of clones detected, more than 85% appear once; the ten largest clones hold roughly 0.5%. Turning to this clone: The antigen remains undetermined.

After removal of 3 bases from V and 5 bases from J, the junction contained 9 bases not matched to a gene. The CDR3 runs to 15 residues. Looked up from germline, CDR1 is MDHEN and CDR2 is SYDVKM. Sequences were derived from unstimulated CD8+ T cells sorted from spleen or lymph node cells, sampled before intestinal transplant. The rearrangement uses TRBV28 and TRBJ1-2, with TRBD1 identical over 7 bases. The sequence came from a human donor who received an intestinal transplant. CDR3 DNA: TGTGCCAGCAGTTTCGACAGGGCAGGTGAATATGGCTACACCTTC. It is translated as CASSFDRAGEYGYTF.